The 3 T cell receptor beta chains presented below share a single source sample, sequenced in a study of blood T cell repertoires in COVID-19. The repertoire was sequenced with immunoSEQ multiplex PCR; TCRdb's copy has only in-frame clones and lacks some. The sample has fewer than 45,000 clones, under 90% seen once; the top ten hold about 1.5%. The material sequenced was peripheral blood. These receptor sequences come from a man between 60 and 75 years old with COVID-19, enrolled during active disease.

The V gene is TRBV4-3, the J gene TRBJ1-2; 8 bases match TRBD1. The CDR3 is 17 residues long. Trimming cost V 0 bases and J 4 bases; bases outside gene matches: 10. The germline V gene has CDR1 LGHNA and CDR2 YSLEER. The CDR3 protein is CASSQDQGTGPLYGYTF. CDR3 coding DNA: TGCGCCAGCAGCCAAGATCAGGGGACAGGACCTCTCTATGGCTACACCTTC.

The CDR3 bases are TGTGCCAGCAGAAGGACAGGGGGGACTAATGAAAAACTGTTTTTT. This encodes CASRRTGGTNEKLFF. The J gene is TRBJ1-4, the V gene TRBV27; TRBD1 aligns across 10 bases. With V trimmed by 6 bases and J by 2 bases, 3 bases remained unmatched. Germline V gene data show CDR1 as MNHEY and CDR2 as SMNVEV (reference sequence). CDR3 length: 15 amino acids. Full variable domain (missing parts from reference TRBV27 and TRBJ1-4): EAQVTQNPRYLITVTGKKLTVTCSQNMNHEYMSWYRQDPGLGLRQIYYSMNVEVTDKGDVPEGYKVSRKEKRNFPLILESPSPNQTSLYFCASRRTGGTNEKLFFGSGTQLSVL.

J is TRBJ1-1 and V is TRBV11-2, with unresolved D. Germline V CDR1 and CDR2: SGHAT, FQNNGV. The CDR3 sequence is 15 residues long. Deletions cut 1 base from V and 11 bases from J, with 20 bases between. CDR3 coding DNA: TGTGCCAGCAGCTTAGTGCCAGGATCCCAAACGGGGGCTTTCTTT. It specifies CASSLVPGSQTGAFF. Looking up the rest from reference TRBV11-2 and TRBJ1-1 gives the full variable domain: EAGVAQSPRYKIIEKRQSVAFWCNPISGHATLYWYQQILGQGPKLLIQFQNNGVVDDSQLPKDRFSAERLKGVDSTLKIQPAKLEDSAVYLCASSLVPGSQTGAFFGQGTRLTVV.